This T cell receptor beta chain was found in a study of T cell clonotyping in hematopoietic cell transplantation. Findings and limits, study-wide: CD4 and CD8 repertoire contributions could not be separated without sorting. At the given depth, recipient repertoires were over 97% de novo clonotypes. Graft donor and pretransplant recipient Inverse Simpson Index values predicted broader posttransplant TCR diversity. Recipient TCR diversity dropped after transplant; expanded clonotypes rose from day 30 to 180.

Turning to this clone: What it binds is unknown.

After removal of 0 bases from V and 3 bases from J, the junction contained 6 bases not matched to a gene. The V gene's germline CDR1 is LGHNA and CDR2 YNFKEQ. This CDR3 has 17 amino acids. The assay was immunoSEQ multiplex PCR, and TCRdb's table has in-frame clones only and misses some. The table has roughly 11,000 clones, nearly 90% seen once; the top ten hold around 3.9%. The origin of this receptor is a human donor who either received an allogeneic hematopoietic cell transplant for a myeloid malignancy or was a related donor (not recorded which). Some clones in this sample may be carry-over from other donors' samples. The sequencing input was peripheral blood mononuclear cells. The chain links TRBV4-2 to TRBJ2-5, with 11 bases aligning to TRBD2. The DNA of the CDR3 is TGTGCCAGCAGCCAAGATAGCCTAGCGGGGGGAAAAGAGACCCAGTACTTC. Residues: CASSQDSLAGGKETQYF.